The 12 T cell receptor beta chains in this list originate from one sample, sequenced in a study of regulatory T cells in long-lasting Graves disease. Time point in this sample: newly diagnosed GD, antithyroid drugs for less than 3 months. PBMCs were the source of the RNA used for TCR sequencing. To make TCR beta libraries, researchers used iRepertoire HTBI primers and Arm-PCR of CDR3 regions. TCRdb reanalysed the multiplex PCR reads using MiXCR and keeps one entry per CDR3 protein. The sample has hundreds of thousands of distinct CDR3 sequences; 12% are singletons. Separately, the same data were catalogued under a study of T cells in Graves' hyperthyroidism and ophthalmopathy.

The sample here was peripheral blood mononuclear cells (PBMCs), taken at new diagnosis, from a patient treated with antithyroid drugs. These receptors were collected from a woman in her twenties or thirties with Graves disease.

This clonotype was seen a few times. J is TRBJ2-7 and V is TRBV10-3; D unclear. V lost 4 bases, J lost 0 bases, and 10 bases lay in between. CDR3 length equals 14 residues. The germline V gene has CDR1 ENHRY and CDR2 SYGVKD. The CDR3 reads CAISGIGRSYEQYF. The CDR3 DNA reads TGTGCCATCAGTGGAATTGGACGCTCCTACGAGCAGTACTTC.

This clonotype was detected many times. V gene TRBV5-1 combines with J gene TRBJ2-3; D not resolved. The germline V gene has CDR1 SGHRS and CDR2 YFSETQ. The CDR3 extends over 13 amino acids. Trimming took 0 bases from V and 4 from J, leaving 6 bases between them. The chain's CDR3 is CASSLEVPDTQYF. The DNA of the CDR3 is TGCGCCAGCAGCTTGGAAGTCCCAGATACGCAGTATTTT.

There are many counts of this clonotype. At one of its ends the junction is not consistent with the germline gene, which may arise from a read error. The chain joins TRBV5-1 to TRBJ1-2; D perhaps matches TRBD1 (5 bases). CDR1 is SGHRS, CDR2 YFSETQ, per germline. The CDR3 runs to 13 residues. CDR3 bases: TGTGCCAGCAGCTTAGGCAGGGACTATGGCTACACCTTC. This encodes CASSLGRDYGYTF. Full variable domain (outside the CDR3, taken from reference TRBV5-1 and TRBJ1-2): KAGVTQTPRYLIKTRGQQVTLSCSPISGHRSVSWYQQTPGQGLQFLFEYFSETQRNKGNFPGRFSGRQFSNSRSEMNVSTLELGDSALYLCASSLGRDYGYTFGSGTRLTVV.

Notes on this clonotype: Since a much larger clone is just one base distant, this may be a read error. The chain links TRBV6-1 to TRBJ1-1; D gene ambiguous. Germline V gene sequence: CDR1 MNHNS, CDR2 SASEGT. The CDR3 is made up of 14 amino acids. V was shortened by 5 bases and J by 5 bases, with 15 bases between the two germline ends. CDR3 nucleotide sequence: TGTGCCAGCAGTAGCGGGTCCCTCGGGACTGAAGCTTTCTTT. Translation: CASSSGSLGTEAFF.

In its sample, this clonotype was seen many times. This chain joins TRBV11-2 and TRBJ2-7; 9 bases line up with TRBD1. The CDR3 sequence is 14 residues long. Germline V gene data show CDR1 as SGHAT and CDR2 as FQNNGV. J lost 9 bases, V lost 5 bases, and 11 bases had no gene match. CDR3 sequence: CASSANRGRGTQYF. CDR3 bases: TGTGCCAGCAGCGCCAACAGGGGGCGCGGAACGCAGTACTTC.

In this sample, this clonotype turned up many times. The chain's CDR3 is CASSMTADTQYF. The CDR3 nucleotides read TGTGCCAGCAGCATGACCGCAGATACGCAGTATTTT. The rearrangement uses TRBV7-2 and TRBJ2-3, with D unclear. Deletions cut 5 bases from V and 4 bases from J, with 7 bases between. This CDR3 spans 12 amino acids. CDR1 and CDR2 from the germline V gene are SGHTA and FQGNSA.

This clonotype was seen a few times. A read error may be the cause here, since a much bigger clone is one base away. The CDR3 end shows no conserved phenylalanine or tryptophan, and so a read error is likely. The chain joins TRBV5-1 to TRBJ2-1; no reliable D call. Per germline, CDR1 SGHRS and CDR2 YFSETQ. V was cut by 6 bases and J by 8 bases, with 12 bases left in between. This CDR3 spans 12 amino acids. The CDR3 coding sequence is TGCGCCAGCACCAGTTGGACGGATGAGCAGTTCCTC. Translated: CASTSWTDEQFL.

This chain uses TRBV7-2 with TRBJ2-3; D may match TRBD1 or TRBD2 (5 bases each). Germline CDR1 reads SGHTA; CDR2 reads FQGNSA. V lost 1 base and J 6 bases, leaving 11 bases between the germline ends. The CDR3 totals 14 residues. For the CDR3, the DNA is TGTGCCAGCAGCTTAGGGACCGAGGGGGATACGCAGTATTTT. It specifies CASSLGTEGDTQYF.

This clonotype was seen many times. The rearrangement uses TRBV29-1 and TRBJ2-1, with 10 bases lining up with TRBD2. V dropped 7 bases and J dropped 4; count of bases not matched to a gene: 10. Germline CDR1 is SQVTM and CDR2 is ANQGSEA. The CDR3 totals 15 residues. The chain's CDR3 is CSGKLTSGDYNEQFF. CDR3 nucleotides: TGCAGCGGGAAACTTACTAGCGGGGATTACAATGAGCAGTTCTTC.

This clonotype was picked up a small number of times. The chain joins TRBV5-1 to TRBJ2-1; 8 bases align to TRBD2. Germline values: CDR1 SGHRS, CDR2 YFSETQ. The CDR3 runs 16 residues. With 1 base clipped from V and 6 bases from J, the junction kept 9 bases outside the gene matches. The CDR3 reads CASSLTVAGLSNEQFF. CDR3 nucleotide sequence: TGCGCCAGCAGCTTGACGGTAGCGGGACTGAGCAATGAGCAGTTCTTC. Full variable domain (missing parts from reference TRBV5-1 and TRBJ2-1): KAGVTQTPRYLIKTRGQQVTLSCSPISGHRSVSWYQQTPGQGLQFLFEYFSETQRNKGNFPGRFSGRQFSNSRSEMNVSTLELGDSALYLCASSLTVAGLSNEQFFGPGTRLTVL.

This chain uses TRBV12-5 with TRBJ2-1, with 10 nucleotides matching TRBD2. This CDR3 has 15 residues. V trimming: 6 bases; J trimming: 5 bases; junction bases outside the gene matches: 7. Germline V CDR1 and CDR2: LGHNT, FRNRAP. The CDR3 coding sequence is TGTGCTAGTGGCCCCGGACTAGCGGAGAACAATGAGCAGTTCTTC. Residues: CASGPGLAENNEQFF.

This clonotype was counted ten times or more. The chain uses TRBV2 and TRBJ1-2; 7 nucleotides align to TRBD1. The CDR3 extends over 14 amino acids. Germline CDR1 reads SNHLY; CDR2 reads FYNNEI. V gave up 5 bases and J gave up 5 bases; unmatched junction bases: 8. The CDR3 loop is CASSRRQGEYGYTF. CDR3 nucleotide sequence: TGTGCCAGCAGTCGCCGACAGGGAGAGTATGGCTACACCTTC. Supplemented by reference TRBV2 and TRBJ1-2, the full variable domain reads EPEVTQTPSHQVTQMGQEVILRCVPISNHLYFYWYRQILGQKVEFLVSFYNNEISEKSEIFDDQFSVERPDGSNFTLKIRSTKLEDSAMYFCASSRRQGEYGYTFGSGTRLTVV.